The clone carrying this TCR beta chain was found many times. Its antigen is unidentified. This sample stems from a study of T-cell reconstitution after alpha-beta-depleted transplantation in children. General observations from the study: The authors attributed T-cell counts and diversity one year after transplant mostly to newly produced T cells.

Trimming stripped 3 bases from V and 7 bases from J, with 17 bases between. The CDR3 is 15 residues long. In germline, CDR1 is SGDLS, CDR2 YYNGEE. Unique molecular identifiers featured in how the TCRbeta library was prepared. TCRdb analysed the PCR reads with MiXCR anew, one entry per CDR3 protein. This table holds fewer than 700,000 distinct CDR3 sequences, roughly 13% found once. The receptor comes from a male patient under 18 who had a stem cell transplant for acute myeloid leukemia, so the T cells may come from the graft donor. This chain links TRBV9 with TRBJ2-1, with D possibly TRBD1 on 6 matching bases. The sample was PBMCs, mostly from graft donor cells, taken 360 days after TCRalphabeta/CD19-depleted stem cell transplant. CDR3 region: CASSAILGTNNEQFF. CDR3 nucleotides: TGTGCCAGCAGCGCCATTCTCGGGACAAATAATGAGCAGTTCTTC.